Following are 26 T cell receptor beta chains from one sample sequenced in a study of shared clonotypes between healthy human individuals. Assay: immunoSEQ multiplex PCR; the TCRdb copy retains only in-frame clones and omits some. The profile shows about 1.9 million clones, 85% to 95% of them singletons. In the naive CD8 group, cells lacked CD45RO and were positively selected for CCR7, so terminally differentiated effector memory CD45RA+ cells were left out. The sequenced sample was naive CD8+ T cells from PBMCs. These receptors were taken from a man between 18 and 29 years old in good health. Some clones in this sample may be carry-over from other donors' samples.

On this clone itself: This same CDR3 is encoded by further DNA sequences in the sample. J is TRBJ2-7 and V is TRBV27; D ambiguous. This CDR3 has 10 amino acids. Trimming cost V 8 bases and J 4 bases, with 6 bases left between them. Per the germline V gene, CDR1 is MNHEY and CDR2 is SMNVEV (reference sequence). CDR3 amino acids: CASGRYEQYF. The CDR3, as DNA: TGTGCCAGCGGGCGATACGAGCAGTACTTC.

The chain employs TRBV6-5 and TRBJ2-7; D remains unclear. CDR1 is MNHEY and CDR2 is SVGAGI in the germline V gene. Trimming cost V 4 bases and J 3 bases, with 19 bases left between them. The CDR3 extends over 16 amino acids. CDR3 in DNA: TGTGCCAGCAGTTCCTCCCACGGCGGCCCCAGCTACGAGCAGTACTTC. Translated, it gives CASSSSHGGPSYEQYF.

V usage is TRBV7-6 and J usage is TRBJ1-2; D gene unclear. This CDR3 comprises 13 residues. The germline V gene has CDR1 SGHVS and CDR2 FNYEAQ. Trimming took off 2 bases at V and 1 base at J, with 5 bases between the two ends. The CDR3 is CASSLTNNYGYTF. The CDR3 nucleotides read TGTGCCAGCAGCTTAACGAATAACTATGGCTACACCTTC.

J is TRBJ1-1 and V is TRBV15; a possible D gene is TRBD1 (5 bases). V was clipped by 5 bases and J by 0 bases, with 13 bases between them. The CDR3 is 15 amino acids. From germline, CDR1 is LNHNV and CDR2 YYDKDF (reference sequence). The CDR3 loop reads CATSPVGQMNTEAFF. As DNA, the CDR3 is TGTGCCACCAGCCCAGTGGGGCAGATGAACACTGAAGCTTTCTTT.

The chain carries TRBV5-1 and TRBJ1-4, with a tentative D call TRBD1 (5 bases). CDR1 is SGHRS and CDR2 is YFSETQ in the germline V gene. Trimming pared 0 bases from V and 8 bases from J, leaving 14 bases between. The CDR3 covers 15 residues. The CDR3 DNA is TGCGCCAGCAGCTTGGAGGTGGGCAGGGCCGAAAAACTGTTTTTT. Translation: CASSLEVGRAEKLFF.

The chain couples TRBV4-2 to TRBJ2-7; 7 positions agree with TRBD2. The length of the CDR3 is 16 residues. Trimming cost V 0 bases and J 3 bases; bases outside gene matches: 8. Germline lookup yields CDR1 LGHNA and CDR2 YNFKEQ. This CDR3 reads CASSQESLADYYEQYF. The CDR3, as DNA: TGTGCCAGCAGCCAAGAGAGCCTAGCGGATTACTACGAGCAGTACTTC.

The chain couples TRBV7-9 to TRBJ2-7; 10 bases fit TRBD1. V trimming: 4 bases; J trimming: 5 bases; junction bases outside the gene matches: 11. Germline CDR1 and CDR2: SEHNR and FQNEAQ (reference sequence). The CDR3 runs 16 residues. CDR3 DNA sequence: TGTGCCAGCAGCTCATCCCCCGGACAGGGGGACCACGAGCAGTACTTC. Its translation is CASSSSPGQGDHEQYF.

The gene calls are TRBV5-1 and TRBJ1-2; D not resolved. This CDR3 region has 15 residues. The V and J ends lost 0 bases and 4 bases respectively, with 13 bases between them. CDR1 and CDR2 (germline): SGHRS, YFSETQ. The CDR3 loop is CASSLGTGYIYGYTF. The CDR3, as DNA: TGCGCCAGCAGCTTGGGAACGGGTTACATCTATGGCTACACCTTC.

The chain employs TRBV27 and TRBJ2-7; a weak D match, TRBD2 (6 bases). This CDR3 comprises 15 residues. Trimming pared 6 bases from V and 3 bases from J, leaving 18 bases between. Germline CDR1 is MNHEY and CDR2 is SMNVEV (reference sequence). The CDR3 protein is CASRAGLNPYYEQYF. The CDR3 coding sequence is TGTGCCAGCAGAGCCGGACTAAACCCCTACTACGAGCAGTACTTC.

The rearrangement joins TRBV30 to TRBJ1-2; 8 positions agree with TRBD1. Trimming took 5 bases from V and 5 from J; bases not matched to a gene: 7. The CDR3 totals 13 residues. Per the germline V gene, CDR1 is GTSNPN and CDR2 is SVGIG (reference sequence). This CDR3 is CAWEDREAYGYTF. The CDR3, as DNA: TGTGCCTGGGAGGACAGGGAGGCATATGGCTACACCTTC.

V usage is TRBV28 and J usage is TRBJ2-2; TRBD2 might be the D (6 bases). V shed 8 bases and J shed 8 bases, with 24 bases lying between them. There are 16 residues in the CDR3. Germline assignment: CDR1 MDHEN and CDR2 SYDVKM. In DNA, the CDR3 is TGTGCCAGCTCCGGGAGATTGGGTTGGGTATCGGGGGAGCTGTTTTTT. Its translation is CASSGRLGWVSGELFF.

This chain joins TRBV7-8 and TRBJ2-1; 7 nucleotides match TRBD2. J gave up 6 bases and V 2 bases, and 13 bases lay outside the gene matches. Germline V gives CDR1 SGHVS, CDR2 FQNEAQ. The CDR3 contains 17 residues. CDR3 sequence: CASSLPRGGEASNEQFF. The CDR3 DNA sequence: TGTGCCAGCAGCTTACCCCGTGGGGGGGAGGCATCCAATGAGCAGTTCTTC.

The chain couples TRBV28 to TRBJ2-2; D is undetermined. This CDR3 has 16 residues. The V end lost 2 bases, the J end lost 5 bases, and 15 bases lay between the germline ends. Germline CDR1 is MDHEN and CDR2 is SYDVKM. CDR3 amino acids: CASSLAVPSETGELFF. DNA of the CDR3: TGTGCCAGCAGTTTAGCCGTACCCTCAGAAACCGGGGAGCTGTTTTTT.

This clone was detected a few times. This CDR3 is also generated by other DNA sequences in the sample. The chain couples TRBV10-3 to TRBJ1-1; D gene unclear. The V gene lost 0 bases and the J gene lost 5 bases, with 4 bases spanning the gap. This CDR3 is 12 amino acids long. Germline V gene sequence: CDR1 ENHRY, CDR2 SYGVKD. The CDR3 DNA is TGTGCCATCAGTGAGTCGACAACTGAAGCTTTCTTT. It specifies CAISESTTEAFF.

The V and J genes are TRBV5-6 and TRBJ2-6; 7 bases match TRBD1. V lost 6 bases to trimming and J lost 0 bases; unmatched junction nucleotides: 9. The CDR3 covers 17 residues. From germline, CDR1 is SGHDT and CDR2 YYEEEE. CDR3 DNA: TGTGCCAGCACCTCCGGGACAGTCTTCTCTGGGGCCAACGTCCTGACTTTC. Translated: CASTSGTVFSGANVLTF.

V is TRBV5-6 and J is TRBJ1-1, with D perhaps TRBD1 (6 bases). Germline V CDR1 and CDR2: SGHDT, YYEEEE. V lost 4 bases and J lost 8, with 12 bases in between. The CDR3 contains 12 residues. The CDR3 DNA is TGTGCCAGCAGCGCGGAAGGACAGGAAGCTTTCTTT. It translates to CASSAEGQEAFF. Full variable domain (outside the CDR3, taken from reference TRBV5-6 and TRBJ1-1): DAGVTQSPTHLIKTRGQQVTLRCSPKSGHDTVSWYQQALGQGPQFIFQYYEEEERQRGNFPDRFSGHQFPNYSSELNVNALLLGDSALYLCASSAEGQEAFFGQGTRLTVV.

The rearrangement links TRBV28 to TRBJ2-1, with D possibly being TRBD2 (6 bases). The CDR3 runs to 13 residues. Germline V gene sequence: CDR1 MDHEN, CDR2 SYDVKM. With 6 bases removed from V and 5 bases from J, the gap between germline ends came to 11 bases. The CDR3 loop reads CASRLWGDNEQFF. CDR3 sequence (DNA): TGTGCCAGCAGGCTCTGGGGGGACAATGAGCAGTTCTTC. Complete variable domain (other parts from reference TRBV28 and TRBJ2-1): DVKVTQSSRYLVKRTGEKVFLECVQDMDHENMFWYRQDPGLGLRLIYFSYDVKMKEKGDIPEGYSVSREKKERFSLILESASTNQTSMYLCASRLWGDNEQFFGPGTRLTVL.

This rearrangement joins TRBV6-1 to TRBJ2-7; 10 bases fit TRBD2. The J segment lost 5 bases and the V segment lost 11 bases, leaving 15 bases of the junction unmatched. Germline values: CDR1 MNHNS, CDR2 SASEGT. The length of the CDR3 is 15 residues. The CDR3 spells CAVSKVAGGRNEQYF. The CDR3 nucleotides are TGTGCCGTAAGCAAGGTAGCGGGAGGTCGCAACGAGCAGTACTTC.

The chain links TRBV7-8 to TRBJ2-1, with TRBD1 as a possible D gene (5 bases). Germline V lookup: CDR1 SGHVS, CDR2 FQNEAQ. V lost 1 base and J 5 bases, leaving 12 bases between the germline ends. The CDR3 has 15 residues. CDR3 sequence reads: CASSLGGPTDNEQFF. The CDR3 bases are TGTGCCAGCAGCTTAGGGGGCCCCACGGACAATGAGCAGTTCTTC.

V gene TRBV25-1 combines with J gene TRBJ2-2; TRBD2 matches 9 bases. The junction had 7 bases not matched to a gene; V was cut back by 6 bases and J by 5 bases. This CDR3 has 15 residues. CDR1 and CDR2 (germline): MGHDK, SYGVNS. CDR3 sequence: CASRSSGRLTGELFF. CDR3 DNA sequence: TGTGCCAGCAGGAGTAGCGGGAGACTTACCGGGGAGCTGTTTTTT.

This chain joins TRBV5-1 and TRBJ2-7; D might be TRBD2 (7 bases). This CDR3 is built from 16 residues. Trimming stripped 3 bases from V and 2 bases from J, with 18 bases between. The V gene's germline CDR1 is SGHRS and CDR2 YFSETQ. The CDR3 region has the DNA TGCGCCAGCAGCTGGGCGGGGGCAGGGAAGGCCTACGAGCAGTACTTC. Its protein is CASSWAGAGKAYEQYF.

V and J are TRBV11-2 and TRBJ2-2; 11 bases map to TRBD1. J lost 6 bases, V lost 4 bases, and 7 bases had no gene match. The CDR3 sequence is 16 residues long. The germline V gene has CDR1 SGHAT and CDR2 FQNNGV. CDR3: CASSSQDRGPAGELFF. The CDR3 nucleotides read TGTGCCAGCAGCTCGCAGGACAGGGGGCCGGCCGGGGAGCTGTTTTTT.

This chain links TRBV9 with TRBJ2-7; TRBD2 matches at 7 bases. V shed 4 bases, J shed 0 bases, and the junction held 10 bases outside the gene matches. The CDR3 is 16 residues long. Germline loops: CDR1 SGDLS, CDR2 YYNGEE. CDR3 amino acids: CASSPGWSGTSYEQYF. In nucleotides, the CDR3 is TGTGCCAGCAGCCCCGGTTGGAGCGGGACCTCCTACGAGCAGTACTTC.

The CDR3 sequence: CASSGSSAEQYF. CDR3 nucleotide sequence: TGTGCCAGCAGCGGATCCTCGGCAGAGCAGTACTTC. The rearrangement links TRBV5-4 to TRBJ2-7; D is undetermined. Germline V lookup: CDR1 SGHNT, CDR2 YYREEE (reference sequence). Trimming pared 4 bases from V and 7 bases from J, leaving 12 bases between. This CDR3 contains 12 residues.

In DNA form, the CDR3 reads TGTGCCAGCAGCTTGGGACAGGTTTTCGGGTCCTACAATGAGCAGTTCTTC. This gives the protein CASSLGQVFGSYNEQFF. The chain couples TRBV5-8 to TRBJ2-1; tentatively, D is TRBD1 (6 bases). Germline CDR1 SGHTS, CDR2 YDEGEE. The length of the CDR3 is 17 residues. Trimming left V 0 bases short and J 1 base short, with 14 bases between.

The chain is built from TRBV7-9 and TRBJ2-3, with D tentatively TRBD2 (5 bases). Germline V lookup: CDR1 SEHNR, CDR2 FQNEAQ (reference sequence). The CDR3 loop spans 15 amino acids. V was cut by 0 bases and J by 0 bases, with 7 bases left in between. In DNA, the CDR3 is TGTGCCAGCAGCTTAGCGGGAGTAAGCACAGATACGCAGTATTTT. Its protein is CASSLAGVSTDTQYF.